Here is one T cell receptor beta chain with its context. Its recognized antigen is unknown. Qualities for individual bases were not recorded, and no much larger clone is one base off. The immunoSEQ Assay, a bias-controlled multiplex PCR, was used to amplify TCRbeta CDR3 regions from genomic DNA. Regarding the original processing steps: Nucleated cell counts per sample were estimated from amplification of reference gene primers within the assay. Sequence reads were collapsed and filtered to measure the absolute abundance of every unique TCRbeta CDR3 rearrangement. For each sample, productive Simpson clonality was calculated as the square root of Simpson's diversity index over productive rearrangements. Entries here come from immuneACCESS through TCRdb and include only in-frame sequences with V and J called. Some clones fail to appear in such tables; in the studies checked, an unresolved V gene covers under half of the shortfall, and the cause of the remainder is unknown. Clone size and V and J calls were adopted from that table, with D and trimming inferred from the DNA. This sample lists 200,000 or so clones; around three quarters were detected once. The ten largest clonotypes hold around 16% of the sample.

The CDR3, cysteine through phenylalanine, is 19 amino acids long. CDR3 DNA only is kept here, 57 bases in frame from base 1. Between the V and J ends, shortened by 5 bases and 1 base respectively, the junction contains 21 bases. The CDR1 and CDR2 encoded by the germline V gene are MDHEN and SYDVKM. The collaborating institutions used their own protocols to collect whole blood in K2EDTA tubes. Collaborator samples were shipped for TCRbeta analysis as frozen whole blood, isolated PBMCs, or DNA extracted from either sample type. This sample is part of a study of blood T cell repertoires in COVID-19 (TCRdb year 2020). Concerning the study at large: Samples from collaborators originated in the United States, Italy and Spain and spanned both the acute and convalescent phases of COVID-19. The material from the prospective study consisted of cDNA or gDNA derived from T cells, B-cell-depleted T cells, or PBMCs. The dataset comprised deeply sampled blood TCRbeta repertoires from subjects exposed to, actively infected with, or recovered from COVID-19. The repertoires were released in a freely available public database intended as a resource for research on the immune response to SARS-CoV-2. Samples were obtained from the ongoing ImmuneRACE study (first 160 participants) and from approximately 1,200 subjects provided by 6 global collaborators. A de-identified subject ID, COVID-19 status, age in years and sex were almost always included in the sample metadata. Where available, HLA class I and class II types were taken from metadata supplied by the sample provider and were not determined by assay-based typing.

Study-wide findings and limitations: The amount of clinical and demographic metadata varied by source and participant and was provided uncurated.

The sequence was obtained from a man aged 60 to 75 with active or convalescent COVID-19. The sample consisted of peripheral blood. The rearrangement combines TRBV28 with TRBJ2-6; 5 matching bases give a weak D call of TRBD1. CDR3 loop: CASSQAWTTRWSGANVLTF. The DNA is as follows: TGTGCCAGCAGTCAAGCCTGGACAACCCGCTGGTCTGGGGCCAACGTCCTGACTTTC. Reference TRBV28 and TRBJ2-6 genes cover what lies past the CDR3, so the full variable domain is DVKVTQSSRYLVKRTGEKVFLECVQDMDHENMFWYRQDPGLGLRLIYFSYDVKMKEKGDIPEGYSVSREKKERFSLILESASTNQTSMYLCASSQAWTTRWSGANVLTFGAGSRLTVL.